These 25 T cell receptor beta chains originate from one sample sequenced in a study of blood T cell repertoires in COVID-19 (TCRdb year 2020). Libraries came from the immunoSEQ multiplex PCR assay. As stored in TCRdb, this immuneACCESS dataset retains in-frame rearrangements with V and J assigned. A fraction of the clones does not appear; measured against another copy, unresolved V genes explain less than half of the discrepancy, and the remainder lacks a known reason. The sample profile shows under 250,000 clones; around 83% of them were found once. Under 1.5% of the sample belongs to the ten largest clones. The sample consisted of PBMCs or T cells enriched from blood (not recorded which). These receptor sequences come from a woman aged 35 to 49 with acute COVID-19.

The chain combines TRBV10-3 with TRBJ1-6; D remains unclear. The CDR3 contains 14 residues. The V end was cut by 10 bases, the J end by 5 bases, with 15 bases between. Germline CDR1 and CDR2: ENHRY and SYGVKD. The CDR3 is CATAVPADNSPLHF. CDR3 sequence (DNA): TGTGCCACCGCGGTCCCCGCCGATAATTCACCCCTCCACTTT.

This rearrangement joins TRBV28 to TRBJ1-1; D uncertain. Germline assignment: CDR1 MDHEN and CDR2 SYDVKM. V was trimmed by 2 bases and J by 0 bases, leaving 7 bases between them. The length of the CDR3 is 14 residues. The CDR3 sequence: CASSLTAVNTEAFF. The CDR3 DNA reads TGTGCCAGCAGTTTAACAGCCGTGAACACTGAAGCTTTCTTT.

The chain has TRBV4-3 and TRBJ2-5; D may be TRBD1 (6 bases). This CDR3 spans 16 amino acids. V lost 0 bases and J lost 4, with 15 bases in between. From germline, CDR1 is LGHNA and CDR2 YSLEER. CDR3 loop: CASSQDRTGWAETQYF. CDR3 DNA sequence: TGCGCCAGCAGCCAAGATAGAACAGGGTGGGCAGAGACCCAGTACTTC.

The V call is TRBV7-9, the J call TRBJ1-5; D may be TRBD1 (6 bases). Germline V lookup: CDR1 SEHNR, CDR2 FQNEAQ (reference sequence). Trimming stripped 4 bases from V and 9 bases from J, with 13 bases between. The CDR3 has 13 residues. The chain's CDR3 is CASSSIQGLPQHF. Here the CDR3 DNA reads TGTGCCAGCAGCTCAATACAGGGTTTGCCCCAGCATTTT.

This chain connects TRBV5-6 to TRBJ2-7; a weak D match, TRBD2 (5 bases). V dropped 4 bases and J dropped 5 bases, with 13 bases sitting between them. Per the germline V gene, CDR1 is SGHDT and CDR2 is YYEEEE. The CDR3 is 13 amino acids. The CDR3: CASSHVAGNEQYF. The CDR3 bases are TGTGCCAGCAGCCATGTGGCGGGCAACGAGCAGTACTTC.

The CDR3 DNA reads TGTGCCAGCAGCCCACGAGGGGGAACTTACAATGAGCAGTTCTTC. Residues: CASSPRGGTYNEQFF. This rearrangement joins TRBV5-4 to TRBJ2-1; D is perhaps TRBD1 (6 bases). CDR1 and CDR2 (germline): SGHNT, YYREEE (reference sequence). Trimming removed 4 bases from V and 4 bases from J, with 15 bases in between. The CDR3 runs to 15 residues.

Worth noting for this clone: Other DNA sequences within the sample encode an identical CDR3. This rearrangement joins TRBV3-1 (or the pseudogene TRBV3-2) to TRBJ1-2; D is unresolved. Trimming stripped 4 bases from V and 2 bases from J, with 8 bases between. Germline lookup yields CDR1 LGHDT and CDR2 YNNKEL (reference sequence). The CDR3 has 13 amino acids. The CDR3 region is CASSPPGNYGYTF. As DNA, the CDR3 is TGTGCCAGCAGCCCCCCCGGGAACTATGGCTACACCTTC.

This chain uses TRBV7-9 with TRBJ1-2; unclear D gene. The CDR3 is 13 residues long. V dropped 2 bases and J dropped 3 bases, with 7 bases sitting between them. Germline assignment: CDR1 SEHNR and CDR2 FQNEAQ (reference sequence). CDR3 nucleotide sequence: TGTGCCAGCAGCTTAAGGACTGACTATGGCTACACCTTC. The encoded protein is CASSLRTDYGYTF.

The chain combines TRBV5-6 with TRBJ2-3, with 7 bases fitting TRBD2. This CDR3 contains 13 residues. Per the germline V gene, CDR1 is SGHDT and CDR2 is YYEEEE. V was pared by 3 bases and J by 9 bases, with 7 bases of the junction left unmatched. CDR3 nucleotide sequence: TGTGCCAGCAGCTCGGCGGGAGTGGGCACGCAGTATTTT. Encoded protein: CASSSAGVGTQYF. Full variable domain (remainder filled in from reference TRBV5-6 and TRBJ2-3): DAGVTQSPTHLIKTRGQQVTLRCSPKSGHDTVSWYQQALGQGPQFIFQYYEEEERQRGNFPDRFSGHQFPNYSSELNVNALLLGDSALYLCASSSAGVGTQYFGPGTRLTVL.

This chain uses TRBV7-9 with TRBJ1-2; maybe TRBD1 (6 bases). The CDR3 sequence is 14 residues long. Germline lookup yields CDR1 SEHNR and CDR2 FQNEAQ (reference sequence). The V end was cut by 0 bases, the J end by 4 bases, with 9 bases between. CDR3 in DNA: TGTGCCAGCAGCTTAGCATCAGGGGCCTATGGCTACACCTTC. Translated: CASSLASGAYGYTF.

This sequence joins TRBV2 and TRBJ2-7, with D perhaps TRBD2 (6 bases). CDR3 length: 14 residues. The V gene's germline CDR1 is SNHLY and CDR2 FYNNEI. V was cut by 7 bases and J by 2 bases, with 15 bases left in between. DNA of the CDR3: TGTGCCAGCATCGCGGGGAGTGGGGCCTACGAGCAGTACTTC. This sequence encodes CASIAGSGAYEQYF.

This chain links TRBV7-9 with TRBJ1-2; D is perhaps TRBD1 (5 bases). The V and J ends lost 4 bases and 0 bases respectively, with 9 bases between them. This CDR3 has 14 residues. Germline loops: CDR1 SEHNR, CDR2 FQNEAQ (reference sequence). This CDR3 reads CASSSQGSNYGYTF. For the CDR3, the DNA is TGTGCCAGCAGCTCCCAGGGATCTAACTATGGCTACACCTTC.

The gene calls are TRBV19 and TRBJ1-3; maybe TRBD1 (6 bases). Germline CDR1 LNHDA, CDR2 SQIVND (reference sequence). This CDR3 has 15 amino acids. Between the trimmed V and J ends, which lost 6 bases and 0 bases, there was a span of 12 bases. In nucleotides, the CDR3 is TGTGCCAGTAGACCAGACAGGAGCTCTGGAAACACCATATATTTT. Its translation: CASRPDRSSGNTIYF.

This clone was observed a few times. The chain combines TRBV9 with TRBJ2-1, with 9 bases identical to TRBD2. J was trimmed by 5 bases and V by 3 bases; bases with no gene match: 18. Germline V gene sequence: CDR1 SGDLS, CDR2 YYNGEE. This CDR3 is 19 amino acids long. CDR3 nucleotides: TGTGCCAGCAGCGCAGAGAGAGGTGGACTAGCGACTTTCCACAATGAGCAGTTCTTC. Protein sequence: CASSAERGGLATFHNEQFF.

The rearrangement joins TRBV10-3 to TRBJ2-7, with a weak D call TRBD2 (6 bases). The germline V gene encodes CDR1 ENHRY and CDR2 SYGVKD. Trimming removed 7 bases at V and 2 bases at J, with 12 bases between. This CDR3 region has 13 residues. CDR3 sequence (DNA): TGTGCCATCACGGAGGGAACGGCCTACGAGCAGTACTTC. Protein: CAITEGTAYEQYF.

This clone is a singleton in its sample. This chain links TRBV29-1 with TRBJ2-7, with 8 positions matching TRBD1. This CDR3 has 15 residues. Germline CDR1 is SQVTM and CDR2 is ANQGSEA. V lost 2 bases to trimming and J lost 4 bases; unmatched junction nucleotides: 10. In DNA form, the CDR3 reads TGCAGCGTTGAATCCCAGGGCAGGGGGCAGTACGAGCAGTACTTC. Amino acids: CSVESQGRGQYEQYF.

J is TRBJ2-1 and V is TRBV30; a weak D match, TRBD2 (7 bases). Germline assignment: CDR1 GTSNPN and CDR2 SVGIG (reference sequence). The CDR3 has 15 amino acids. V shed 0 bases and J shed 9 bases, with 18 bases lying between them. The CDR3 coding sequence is TGTGCCTGGAGTGTGGGGGGGGCCGGTGCCGGTGAGCAGTTCTTC. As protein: CAWSVGGAGAGEQFF.

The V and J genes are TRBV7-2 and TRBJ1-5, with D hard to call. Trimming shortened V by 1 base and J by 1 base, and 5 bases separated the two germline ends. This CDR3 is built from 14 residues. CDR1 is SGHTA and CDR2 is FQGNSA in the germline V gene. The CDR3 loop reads CASSLGESNQPQHF. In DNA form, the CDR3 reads TGTGCCAGCAGCTTAGGGGAGAGCAATCAGCCCCAGCATTTT.

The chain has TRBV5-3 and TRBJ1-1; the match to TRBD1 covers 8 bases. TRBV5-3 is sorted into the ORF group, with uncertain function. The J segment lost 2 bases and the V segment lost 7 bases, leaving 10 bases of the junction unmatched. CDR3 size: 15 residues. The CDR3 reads CARHRGIAENTEAFF. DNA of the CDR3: TGTGCCAGACACAGGGGGATAGCCGAAAACACTGAAGCTTTCTTT.

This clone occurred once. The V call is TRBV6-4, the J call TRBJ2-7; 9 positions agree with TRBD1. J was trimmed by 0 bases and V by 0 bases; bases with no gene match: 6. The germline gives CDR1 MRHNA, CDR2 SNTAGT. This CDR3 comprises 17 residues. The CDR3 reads CASSDSRTGEDSYEQYF. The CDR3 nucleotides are TGTGCCAGCAGTGACTCCCGGACAGGGGAGGACTCCTACGAGCAGTACTTC.

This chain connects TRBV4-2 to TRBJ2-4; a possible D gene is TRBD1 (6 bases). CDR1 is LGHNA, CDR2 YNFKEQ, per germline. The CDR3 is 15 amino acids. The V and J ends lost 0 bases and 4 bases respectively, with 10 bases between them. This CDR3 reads CASSQDGQGKNIQYF. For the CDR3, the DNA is TGTGCCAGCAGCCAAGATGGGCAGGGGAAAAACATTCAGTACTTC.

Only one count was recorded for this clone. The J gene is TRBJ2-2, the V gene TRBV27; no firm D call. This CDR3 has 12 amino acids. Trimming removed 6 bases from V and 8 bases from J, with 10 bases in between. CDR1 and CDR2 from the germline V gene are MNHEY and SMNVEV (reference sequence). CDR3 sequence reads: CASRHFTGELFF. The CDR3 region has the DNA TGTGCCAGCAGGCACTTTACGGGGGAGCTGTTTTTT.

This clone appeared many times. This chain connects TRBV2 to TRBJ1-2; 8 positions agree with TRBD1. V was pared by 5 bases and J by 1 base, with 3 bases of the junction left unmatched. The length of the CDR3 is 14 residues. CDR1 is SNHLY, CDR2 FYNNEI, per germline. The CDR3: CASSQGADNYGYTF. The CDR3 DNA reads TGTGCCAGCAGTCAGGGGGCGGATAACTATGGCTACACCTTC.

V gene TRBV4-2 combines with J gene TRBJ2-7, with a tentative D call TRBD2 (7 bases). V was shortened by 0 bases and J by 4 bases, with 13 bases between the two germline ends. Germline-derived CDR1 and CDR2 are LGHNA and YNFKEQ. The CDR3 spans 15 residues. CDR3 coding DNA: TGTGCCAGCAGCCAAGATCGGGGGGCGAGGTACGAGCAGTACTTC. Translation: CASSQDRGARYEQYF.

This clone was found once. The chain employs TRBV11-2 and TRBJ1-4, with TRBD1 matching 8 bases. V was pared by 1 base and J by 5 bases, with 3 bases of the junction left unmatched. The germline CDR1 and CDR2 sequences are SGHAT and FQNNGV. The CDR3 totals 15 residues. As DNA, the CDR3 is TGTGCCAGCAGCTTAGGGGACAGGTTAAATGAAAAACTGTTTTTT. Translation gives CASSLGDRLNEKLFF.